The clone carrying this TCR beta chain occurred a few times. Its antigen remains unknown. These data come from a study of T-cell memory formation after mild COVID-19. Broader study findings: CD4+ clones that contracted lay mainly in CM and EM; CD8+ ones lay in EMRA. A second wave of clones peaked on day 37, and their SARS-CoV-2 specificity went unconfirmed.

A single record per CDR3 protein comes from TCRdb applying MiXCR to the 5' RACE reads. The profile shows 550,000 to 650,000 distinct CDR3 sequences, roughly 17% of them singletons. Germline V gene sequence: CDR1 MNHEY, CDR2 SVGAGI. The V and J ends lost 0 bases and 2 bases respectively, with 8 bases between them. CDR3 length equals 16 residues. Sequencing was performed on PBMCs or a T cell subset sorted from them (not recorded which). The V and J genes are TRBV6-5 and TRBJ2-6; possibly TRBD2 for D (5 bases). The sequence was obtained from an adult woman who had mild COVID-19 (a few samples of this study predate the infection). Cell type and time point are not known. CDR3 residues: CASSYSGLPGANVLTF. CDR3 DNA sequence: TGTGCCAGCAGTTACTCAGGACTCCCTGGGGCCAACGTCCTGACTTTC.